This T cell receptor (beta chain) originates from a study of blood T cells in healthy people across ages. Points from the study as a whole: Observed TCR beta diversity per million T cells went down as age went up. This fall followed a roughly linear course with age.

This clonotype came up once. The antigen is unknown. Isolation of PBMCs gave at least 7 million cells per sample. There are 16 residues in the CDR3. Germline CDR1 reads SGHTA; CDR2 reads FQGNSA. The V and J ends lost 3 bases and 5 bases, in that order; junction bases with no gene match: 9. With a J-beta primer mix and a sample-barcoded 5' primer, a second PCR ran roughly 6 to 11 cycles. In TCRdb, the 5' RACE reads were re-called with MiXCR into one record per CDR3 protein. This sample carries 1.4 million to 1.5 million distinct CDR3 sequences, approximately 40% of them seen once, and the ten largest clones take less than 8%.

The V call is TRBV7-2, the J call TRBJ2-3; 9 bases line up with TRBD2. Sequenced input: blood. The receptor was derived from a young woman in good health. CDR3 in DNA: TGTGCCAGCAGCTTCTTGGCGGGGGGGCGGGGAGATACGCAGTATTTT. Amino acid sequence: CASSFLAGGRGDTQYF.